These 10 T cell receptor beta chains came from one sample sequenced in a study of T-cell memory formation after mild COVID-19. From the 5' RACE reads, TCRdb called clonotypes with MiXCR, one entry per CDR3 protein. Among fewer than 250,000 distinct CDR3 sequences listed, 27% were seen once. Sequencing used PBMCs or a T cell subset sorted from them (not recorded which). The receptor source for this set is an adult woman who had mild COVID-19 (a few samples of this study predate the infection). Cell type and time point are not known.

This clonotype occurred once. For the CDR3, the DNA is TGTGCCAGCCTCCCGGGACTAGTCAGCACAGATACGCAGTATTTT. Residues: CASLPGLVSTDTQYF. The rearrangement uses TRBV18 and TRBJ2-3, with 8 bases aligning to TRBD2. Looked up from germline, CDR1 is KGHSH and CDR2 is LQKENI. CDR3 length: 15 residues. J was trimmed by 0 bases and V by 8 bases; bases with no gene match: 7.

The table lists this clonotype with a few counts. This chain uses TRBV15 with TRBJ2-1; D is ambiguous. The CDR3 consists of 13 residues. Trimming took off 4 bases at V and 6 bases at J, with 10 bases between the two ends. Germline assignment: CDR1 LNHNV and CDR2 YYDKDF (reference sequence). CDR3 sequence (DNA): TGTGCCACCAGCACCGGGCGGCTCAATGAGCAGTTCTTC. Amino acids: CATSTGRLNEQFF.

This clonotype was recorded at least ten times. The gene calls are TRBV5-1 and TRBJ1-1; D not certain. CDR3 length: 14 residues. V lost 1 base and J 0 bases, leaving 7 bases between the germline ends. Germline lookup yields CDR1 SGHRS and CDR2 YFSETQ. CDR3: CASSLTQVNTEAFF. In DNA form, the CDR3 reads TGCGCCAGCAGCTTGACTCAGGTGAACACTGAAGCTTTCTTT.

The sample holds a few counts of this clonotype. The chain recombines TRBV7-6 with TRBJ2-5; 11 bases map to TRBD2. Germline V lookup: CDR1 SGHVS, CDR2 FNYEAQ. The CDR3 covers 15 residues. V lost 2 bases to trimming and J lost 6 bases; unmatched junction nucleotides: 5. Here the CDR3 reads CASSLTSGGLKTQYF. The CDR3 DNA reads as TGTGCCAGCAGCTTAACTAGCGGGGGTTTAAAGACCCAGTACTTC.

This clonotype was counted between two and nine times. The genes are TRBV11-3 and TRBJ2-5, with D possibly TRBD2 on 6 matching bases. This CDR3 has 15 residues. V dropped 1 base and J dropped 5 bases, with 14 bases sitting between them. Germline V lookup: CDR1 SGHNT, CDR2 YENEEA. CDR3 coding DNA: TGTGCCAGCAGCTTAGGCGGGACGGGGAAGGAGACCCAGTACTTC. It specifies CASSLGGTGKETQYF.

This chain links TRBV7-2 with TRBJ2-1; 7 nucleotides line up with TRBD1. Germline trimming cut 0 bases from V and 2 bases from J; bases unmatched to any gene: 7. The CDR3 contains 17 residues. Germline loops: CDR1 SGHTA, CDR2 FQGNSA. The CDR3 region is CASSLAWTGQAYNEQFF. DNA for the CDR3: TGTGCCAGCAGCTTAGCCTGGACAGGCCAAGCCTACAATGAGCAGTTCTTC.

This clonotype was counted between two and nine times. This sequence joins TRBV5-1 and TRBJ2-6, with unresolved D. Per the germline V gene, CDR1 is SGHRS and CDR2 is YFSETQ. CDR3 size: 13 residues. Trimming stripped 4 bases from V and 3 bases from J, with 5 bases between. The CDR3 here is CASSLDGANVLTF. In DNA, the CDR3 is TGCGCCAGCAGCCTGGATGGGGCCAACGTCCTGACTTTC. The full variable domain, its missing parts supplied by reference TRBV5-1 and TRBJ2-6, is KAGVTQTPRYLIKTRGQQVTLSCSPISGHRSVSWYQQTPGQGLQFLFEYFSETQRNKGNFPGRFSGRQFSNSRSEMNVSTLELGDSALYLCASSLDGANVLTFGAGSRLTVL.

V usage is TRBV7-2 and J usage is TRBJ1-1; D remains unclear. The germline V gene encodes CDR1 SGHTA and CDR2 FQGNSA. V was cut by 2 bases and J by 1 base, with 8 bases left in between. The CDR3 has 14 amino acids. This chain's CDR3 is CASSLRPGNTEAFF. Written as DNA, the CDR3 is TGTGCCAGCAGCTTACGTCCCGGGAACACTGAAGCTTTCTTT. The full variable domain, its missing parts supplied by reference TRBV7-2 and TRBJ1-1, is GAGVSQSPSNKVTEKGKDVELRCDPISGHTALYWYRQSLGQGLEFLIYFQGNSAPDKSGLPSDRFSAERTGGSVSTLTIQRTQQEDSAVYLCASSLRPGNTEAFFGQGTRLTVV.

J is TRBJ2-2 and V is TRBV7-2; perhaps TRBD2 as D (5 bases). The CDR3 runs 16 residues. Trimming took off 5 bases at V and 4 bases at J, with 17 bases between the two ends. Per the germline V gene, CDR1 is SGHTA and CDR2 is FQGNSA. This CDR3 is CASSLTSSGGTGELFF. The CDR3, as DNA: TGTGCCAGCAGCCTTACTTCGTCAGGAGGCACCGGGGAGCTGTTTTTT.

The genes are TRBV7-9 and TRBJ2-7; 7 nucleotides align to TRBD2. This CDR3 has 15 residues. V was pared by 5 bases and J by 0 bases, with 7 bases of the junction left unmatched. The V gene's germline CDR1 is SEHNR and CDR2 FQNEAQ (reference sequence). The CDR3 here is CASSPWLADSYEQYF. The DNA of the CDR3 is TGTGCCAGCAGCCCCTGGCTAGCGGACTCCTACGAGCAGTACTTC.